These 17 T cell receptor beta chains came from one sample sequenced in a study of TIL therapy for anti-PD-1-resistant metastatic lung cancer. Documented time point: pre-treatment sample, taken before nivolumab and TIL therapy. Pleural nodules or supraclavicular lymph nodes made up most of the excised metastases sampled. This was the immunoSEQ v3 assay. TCRdb keeps only in-frame clones here, not all; method: immunoSEQ multiplex PCR. This table has 95,000 or so clones, 55% to 75% appearing once. The sequencing used tumor tissue, collected at baseline. The source is a person between 25 and 80 years old with non-small cell lung cancer.

The chain carries TRBV19 and TRBJ2-5; TRBD1 agrees at 9 bases. CDR1 and CDR2 (germline): LNHDA, SQIVND (reference sequence). The CDR3 has 13 amino acids. The V gene end was trimmed by 5 bases and the J gene end by 9 bases; junction bases not matched to a gene: 7. The CDR3 DNA sequence: TGTGCCAGTAGTCAATCCCGACAGGGGGCCCAGTACTTC. Encoded protein: CASSQSRQGAQYF.

This clone was detected a few times. The rearrangement uses TRBV6-4 and TRBJ1-2; TRBD1 agrees at 7 bases. V shed 3 bases, J shed 4 bases, and the junction held 8 bases outside the gene matches. Germline loops: CDR1 MRHNA, CDR2 SNTAGT. The CDR3 runs to 15 residues. The CDR3 coding sequence is TGTGCCAGCAGTGAGTCCGCGGGACAGTCCTATGGCTACACCTTC. This codes for CASSESAGQSYGYTF.

The V call is TRBV4-2, the J call TRBJ1-1, with 8 bases matching TRBD1. The CDR3 is made up of 15 amino acids. The V segment lost 4 bases and the J segment 5 bases; nucleotides outside the gene matches: 9. CDR1 and CDR2 from the germline V gene are LGHNA and YNFKEQ. The CDR3 nucleotides read TGTGCCAGCAGCCCCGGACAGGGTAGGAGGACTGAAGCTTTCTTT. It translates to CASSPGQGRRTEAFF.

In nucleotides, the CDR3 is TGTGCCAGCAGACACAGCGGGGGGCCGTACAATGAGCAGTTCTTC. Translating gives CASRHSGGPYNEQFF. This chain connects TRBV7-2 to TRBJ2-1, with TRBD2 matching over 9 bases. This CDR3 is 15 amino acids long. Germline V gene data show CDR1 as SGHTA and CDR2 as FQGNSA. Trimming cost V 6 bases and J 4 bases; bases outside gene matches: 7.

J is TRBJ1-6 and V is TRBV29-1; D gene ambiguous. Germline V gene sequence: CDR1 SQVTM, CDR2 ANQGSEA. CDR3 length: 15 amino acids. The V and J ends lost 4 bases and 10 bases respectively, with 20 bases between them. CDR3 coding DNA: TGCAGCGTTGCCCAGACTAGGGATGGAGGATCACCCCTCCACTTT. It yields the protein CSVAQTRDGGSPLHF. Using reference TRBV29-1 and TRBJ1-6 for the parts outside the CDR3, the full variable domain is SAVISQKPSRDICQRGTSLTIQCQVDSQVTMMFWYRQQPGQSLTLIATANQGSEATYESGFVIDKFPISRPNLTFSTLTVSNMSPEDSSIYLCSVAQTRDGGSPLHFGNGTRLTVT.

The chain combines TRBV28 with TRBJ2-1; D is perhaps TRBD2 (6 bases). The ends were cut back, 6 bases at V and 10 bases at J, with 22 bases in the middle. The CDR3 consists of 15 residues. Germline V gene lookup returns CDR1 MDHEN and CDR2 SYDVKM. This CDR3 reads CASRLTQIRGSEQFF. Here the CDR3 DNA reads TGTGCCAGCAGACTTACGCAAATCCGGGGGTCCGAGCAGTTCTTC.

The rearrangement links TRBV20-1 to TRBJ2-3; D unresolved. This CDR3 contains 11 residues. Germline V gene sequence: CDR1 DFQATT, CDR2 SNEGSKA (reference sequence). The CDR3 coding sequence is TGCAGCCCTGCAGTCACAGATACGCAGTATTTT. Encoded protein: CSPAVTDTQYF.

This clone was detected a few times. V gene TRBV28 combines with J gene TRBJ1-2, with TRBD1 matching over 7 bases. Germline CDR1 and CDR2: MDHEN and SYDVKM. This CDR3 has 14 amino acids. V was clipped by 2 bases and J by 2 bases; unmatched bases: 2. The CDR3 loop reads CASSLNRGNYGYTF. CDR3 DNA: TGTGCCAGCAGTTTAAACAGGGGAAACTATGGCTACACCTTC.

This clone was observed a few times. This chain uses TRBV7-2 with TRBJ2-7; D is possibly TRBD2 (6 bases). The CDR3 sequence is 12 residues long. The germline CDR1 and CDR2 sequences are SGHTA and FQGNSA. The V end was cut by 3 bases, the J end by 8 bases, with 11 bases between. The CDR3 here is CASSLGLSQQYF. CDR3 coding DNA: TGTGCCAGCAGCTTGGGACTTTCGCAGCAGTACTTC.

This chain joins TRBV7-6 and TRBJ2-2; 7 positions agree with TRBD1. The J segment lost 5 bases and the V segment lost 1 base, leaving 13 bases of the junction unmatched. Germline-derived CDR1 and CDR2 are SGHVS and FNYEAQ. This CDR3 has 18 amino acids. Written as DNA, the CDR3 is TGTGCCAGCAGCTTAGATACAGGGGTGTCCCTTCCGACCGGGGAGCTGTTTTTT. Translating it yields CASSLDTGVSLPTGELFF.

The rearrangement uses TRBV25-1 and TRBJ2-1; a weak D match, TRBD1 (5 bases). Germline values: CDR1 MGHDK, CDR2 SYGVNS. Between the trimmed V and J ends, which lost 3 bases and 7 bases, there was a span of 7 bases. The CDR3 contains 12 residues. This CDR3 is CASSERTNEQFF. For the CDR3, the DNA is TGTGCCAGCAGTGAGAGGACAAATGAGCAGTTCTTC. Complete variable domain (other parts from reference TRBV25-1 and TRBJ2-1): EADIYQTPRYLVIGTGKKITLECSQTMGHDKMYWYQQDPGMELHLIHYSYGVNSTEKGDLSSESTVSRIRTEHFPLTLESARPSHTSQYLCASSERTNEQFFGPGTRLTVL.

The J gene is TRBJ2-7, the V gene TRBV28, with D possibly called TRBD1 or TRBD2 (5 bases each). Looked up from germline, CDR1 is MDHEN and CDR2 is SYDVKM. V lost 7 bases to trimming and J lost 3 bases, with 19 bases between them. CDR3 length: 15 amino acids. CDR3 protein: CASTPLRGTDYEQYF. The CDR3 nucleotides read TGTGCCAGCACCCCCCTTCGAGGGACCGACTACGAGCAGTACTTC.

The chain couples TRBV28 to TRBJ2-5; D may correspond to TRBD1 or TRBD2 (5 bases each). Trimming pared 2 bases from V and 7 bases from J, leaving 20 bases between. CDR1 and CDR2 from the germline V gene are MDHEN and SYDVKM. The CDR3 contains 16 residues. The CDR3 sequence: CASSLPVGAGTGTQYF. DNA of the CDR3: TGTGCCAGCAGTTTACCTGTAGGGGCAGGGACCGGGACCCAGTACTTC.

The gene calls are TRBV27 and TRBJ2-6; D ambiguous. Germline CDR1 and CDR2: MNHEY and SMNVEV (reference sequence). CDR3 size: 18 residues. V was trimmed by 1 base and J by 1 base, leaving 14 bases between them. This CDR3 reads CASSLFGLVGSGANVLTF. The CDR3 DNA follows: TGTGCCAGCAGTTTATTTGGGTTGGTTGGGTCTGGGGCCAACGTCCTGACTTTC.

This clone was picked up one time. The chain carries TRBV29-1 and TRBJ2-2; D call uncertain. Deletions cut 4 bases from V and 3 bases from J, with 9 bases between. The CDR3 length is 13 residues. The germline V gene encodes CDR1 SQVTM and CDR2 ANQGSEA. In DNA, the CDR3 is TGCAGCGTTGGCAGTCGGGACACCGGGGAGCTGTTTTTT. Translated, it gives CSVGSRDTGELFF.

In this sample, this clone turned up a few times. V gene TRBV5-1 combines with J gene TRBJ2-3, with 8 bases identical to TRBD2. The CDR3 sequence is 17 residues long. Germline trimming cut 1 base from V and 7 bases from J; bases unmatched to any gene: 14. Germline CDR1 and CDR2: SGHRS and YFSETQ. This CDR3 is CASSLRVAGLEGNTQYF. The CDR3 coding sequence is TGCGCCAGCAGCTTGCGAGTAGCGGGGTTGGAAGGGAATACGCAGTATTTT.

The CDR3 DNA is TGTGCCAGTAGTATCACCAGGGGTGGGACTGAAGCTTTCTTT. This gives the protein CASSITRGGTEAFF. This chain links TRBV19 with TRBJ1-1; perhaps TRBD1 as D (6 bases). V lost 3 bases and J lost 5, with 13 bases in between. Looked up from germline, CDR1 is LNHDA and CDR2 is SQIVND (reference sequence). The length of the CDR3 is 14 residues.